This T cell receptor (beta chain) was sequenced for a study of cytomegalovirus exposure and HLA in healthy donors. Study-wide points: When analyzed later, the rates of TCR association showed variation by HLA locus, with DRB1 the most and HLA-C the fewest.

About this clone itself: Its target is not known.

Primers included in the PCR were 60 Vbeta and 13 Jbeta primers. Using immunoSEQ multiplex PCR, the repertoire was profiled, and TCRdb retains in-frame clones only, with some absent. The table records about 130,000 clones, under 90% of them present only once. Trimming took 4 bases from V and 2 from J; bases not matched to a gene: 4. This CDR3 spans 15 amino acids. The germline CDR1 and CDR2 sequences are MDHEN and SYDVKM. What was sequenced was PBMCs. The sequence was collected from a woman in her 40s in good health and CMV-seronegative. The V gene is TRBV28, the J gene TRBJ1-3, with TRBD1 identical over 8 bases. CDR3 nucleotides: TGTGCCAGCAGTTCATCGGGACAGGCTGGAAACACCATATATTTT. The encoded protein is CASSSSGQAGNTIYF.